This record covers a single T cell receptor (beta chain). The germline CDR1 and CDR2 sequences are SGDLS and YYNGEE. The J segment lost 9 bases and the V segment lost 3 bases, leaving 8 bases of the junction unmatched. The CDR3 loop spans 14 amino acids. This sample is part of a study of T cell changes during pregnancy in multiple sclerosis. Libraries were prepared by immunoSEQ multiplex PCR; TCRdb keeps only in-frame clonotypes and omits some of them. The data show about 22,000 clones, with approximately 90% seen just once and 0.5% to 0.8% held by the top ten. This clonotype was obtained from a female donor in good health, enrolled as a control in a pregnancy study. The sample here was CD4+ T cells from peripheral blood mononuclear cells, taken after pregnancy. V is TRBV9 and J is TRBJ2-1, with 8 bases matching TRBD1. In DNA form, the CDR3 reads TGTGCCAGCAGCGCTATTTCAGGGGGCGGTGAGCAGTTCTTC. Protein sequence: CASSAISGGGEQFF.